This T cell receptor (beta chain) was observed in a study of T cell repertoires in cytomegalovirus infection. On the study more broadly: CMV epitopes, recently identified HLA-C-restricted and well-studied HLA-B-restricted, were used. CMV infection and matching HLA type were both indicated by public TCR beta signatures. Study-wide results and caveats: Totalled public TCR beta family frequency picked out people who carried CMV plus the relevant HLA.

TCRdb analysed the reads with MiXCR anew, one entry per CDR3 protein. This table has tens of thousands of distinct CDR3 sequences, roughly a fifth appearing once. About this clonotype itself: Its antigen remains unknown. No DNA is shown, since the ends of the CDR3 on it are uncertain; the CDR3 is the one TCRdb lists.

CDR1 is SGHVS, CDR2 FQNEAQ, per germline. 17 amino acids form the CDR3, both terminal residues included. This sequence joins TRBV7-8 and TRBJ1-3; the D segment call TRBD1 is taken from the table without a DNA check. The receptor was derived from a human donor in good health (CMV status not recorded). Some clones in this sample may be carry-over from other donors' samples. The sample here was CD8+ T cells from cultured PBMCs, taken from culture after CMV antigen stimulation. The CDR3 reads CASSPILGVGSGNTLYF.